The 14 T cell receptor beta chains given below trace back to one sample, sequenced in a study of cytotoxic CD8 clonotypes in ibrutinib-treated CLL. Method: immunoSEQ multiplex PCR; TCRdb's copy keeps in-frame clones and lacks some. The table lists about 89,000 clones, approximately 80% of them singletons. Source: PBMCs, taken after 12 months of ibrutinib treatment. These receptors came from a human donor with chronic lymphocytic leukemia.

CDR3 DNA sequence: TGTGCTAGTGGTTTGGTAGGAGTTGGGGGGCTCTCGACTGAGCAGTTCTTC. It encodes CASGLVGVGGLSTEQFF. The V gene is TRBV12-5, the J gene TRBJ2-1; D possibly matches TRBD1 or TRBD2 (6 bases each). The germline V gene encodes CDR1 LGHNT and CDR2 FRNRAP. This CDR3 is built from 17 residues. V shed 0 bases and J shed 9 bases, with 21 bases lying between them.

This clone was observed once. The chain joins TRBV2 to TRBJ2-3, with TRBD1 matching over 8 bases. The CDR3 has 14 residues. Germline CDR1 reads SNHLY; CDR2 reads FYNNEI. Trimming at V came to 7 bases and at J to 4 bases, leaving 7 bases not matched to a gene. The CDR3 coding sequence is TGTGCCAGCAAACCAGGGGGCAAGTCAGATACGCAGTATTTT. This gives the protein CASKPGGKSDTQYF.

DNA of the CDR3: TGTGCCAGCAGCTTAGGTGGGGGTACGCAGTATTTT. This encodes CASSLGGGTQYF. V and J are TRBV7-6 and TRBJ2-3; D tentatively fits TRBD1 or TRBD2 (5 bases each). Germline V gives CDR1 SGHVS, CDR2 FNYEAQ. V was trimmed by 1 base and J by 8 bases, leaving 7 bases between them. This CDR3 has 12 residues.

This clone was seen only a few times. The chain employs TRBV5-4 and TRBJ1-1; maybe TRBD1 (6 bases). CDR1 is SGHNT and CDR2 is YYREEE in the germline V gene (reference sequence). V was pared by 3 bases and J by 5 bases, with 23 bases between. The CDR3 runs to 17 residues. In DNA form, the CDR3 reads TGTGCCAGCAGCTGGGGCCTCACGGGGGGCGTAGGGACTGAAGCTTTCTTT. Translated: CASSWGLTGGVGTEAFF.

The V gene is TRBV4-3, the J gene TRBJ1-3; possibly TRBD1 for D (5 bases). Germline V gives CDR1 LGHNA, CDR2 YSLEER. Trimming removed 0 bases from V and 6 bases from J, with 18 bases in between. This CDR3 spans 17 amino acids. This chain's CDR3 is CASSQDYRQGVENTIYF. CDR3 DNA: TGCGCCAGCAGCCAAGATTACCGGCAGGGCGTGGAAAACACCATATATTTT.

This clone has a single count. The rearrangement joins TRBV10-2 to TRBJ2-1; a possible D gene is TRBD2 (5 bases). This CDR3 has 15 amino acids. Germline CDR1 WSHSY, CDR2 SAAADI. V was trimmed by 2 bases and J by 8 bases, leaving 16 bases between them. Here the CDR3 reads CASSEDYGGSDEQFF. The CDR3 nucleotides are TGCGCCAGCAGTGAGGACTACGGCGGATCCGATGAGCAGTTCTTC.

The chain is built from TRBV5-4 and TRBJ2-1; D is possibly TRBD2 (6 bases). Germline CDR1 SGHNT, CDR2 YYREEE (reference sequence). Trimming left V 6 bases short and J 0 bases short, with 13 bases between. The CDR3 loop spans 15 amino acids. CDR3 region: CASTQTGGSYNEQFF. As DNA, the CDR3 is TGTGCCAGCACCCAGACCGGGGGCTCCTACAATGAGCAGTTCTTC.

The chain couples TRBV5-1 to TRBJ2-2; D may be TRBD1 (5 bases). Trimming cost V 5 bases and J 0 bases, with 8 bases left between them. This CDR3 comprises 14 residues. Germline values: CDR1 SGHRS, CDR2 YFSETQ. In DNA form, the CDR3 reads TGCGCCAGCAGGACAGTTGCGAACACCGGGGAGCTGTTTTTT. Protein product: CASRTVANTGELFF.

The DNA for the CDR3 is TGTGCCAGCAGCGCTCCGGGGACAGCCGACTATGGCTACACCTTC. This encodes CASSAPGTADYGYTF. The chain is built from TRBV6-5 and TRBJ1-2; 7 nucleotides match TRBD1. The CDR3 has 15 amino acids. The J segment lost 3 bases and the V segment lost 6 bases, leaving 10 bases of the junction unmatched. Germline CDR1 and CDR2: MNHEY and SVGAGI.

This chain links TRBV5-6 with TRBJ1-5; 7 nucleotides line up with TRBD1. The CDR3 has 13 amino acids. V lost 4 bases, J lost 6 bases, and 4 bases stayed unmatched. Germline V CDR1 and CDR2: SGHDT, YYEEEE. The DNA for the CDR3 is TGTGCCAGCAGCCCAGGGGGTGGTCAGCCCCAGCATTTT. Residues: CASSPGGGQPQHF.

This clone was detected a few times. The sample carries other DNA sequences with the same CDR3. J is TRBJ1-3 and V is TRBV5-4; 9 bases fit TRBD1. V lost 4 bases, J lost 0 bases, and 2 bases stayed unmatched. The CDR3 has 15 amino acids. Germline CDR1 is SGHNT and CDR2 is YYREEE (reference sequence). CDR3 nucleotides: TGTGCCAGCAGCCGACAGGGGGACTCTGGAAACACCATATATTTT. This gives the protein CASSRQGDSGNTIYF.

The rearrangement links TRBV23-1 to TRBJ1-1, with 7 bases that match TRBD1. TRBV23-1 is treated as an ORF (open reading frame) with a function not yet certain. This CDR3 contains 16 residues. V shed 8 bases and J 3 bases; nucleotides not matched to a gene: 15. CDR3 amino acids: CASLGFGQDEDTEAFF. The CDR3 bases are TGCGCCAGCCTAGGCTTTGGACAGGATGAGGACACTGAAGCTTTCTTT.

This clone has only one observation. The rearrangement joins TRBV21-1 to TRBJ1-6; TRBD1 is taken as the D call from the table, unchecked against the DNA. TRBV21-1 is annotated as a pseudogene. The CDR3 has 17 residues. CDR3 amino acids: CASSKGQGVFWSSPLHF. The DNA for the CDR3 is TGTGCCAGCAGCAAGGGACAGGGCGTTTTTTGGAGTTCACCCCTCCACTTT.

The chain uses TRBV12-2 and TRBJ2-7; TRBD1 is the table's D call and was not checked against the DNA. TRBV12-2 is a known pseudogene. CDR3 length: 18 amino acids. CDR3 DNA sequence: TGTGCAAGTCGCTTAGCGATGGCAGGGGAGTCTCACCCCTACGAGCAGTACTTC. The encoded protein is CASRLAMAGESHPYEQYF.